This entry lists 31 T cell receptor beta chains sequenced from one sample in a study of T cell responses to AZD1222 COVID-19 vaccine. Measured with immunoSEQ multiplex PCR; TCRdb has only the in-frame clones, and not every one. The table shows around 140,000 clones, with 70% to 90% occurring only once. The sequenced sample was peripheral blood, obtained on day 0 of AZD1222 vaccination. These receptors all come from an adult in good health.

The chain employs TRBV5-1 and TRBJ2-7; TRBD2 matches at 8 bases. Germline V CDR1 and CDR2: SGHRS, YFSETQ. Losses at the gene ends were 4 bases for V and 4 bases for J; bases not matched to a gene: 16. This CDR3 comprises 17 residues. CDR3: CASSPNLPSGPPYEQYF. The CDR3 DNA follows: TGCGCCAGCAGCCCCAACCTCCCTAGCGGGCCCCCTTACGAGCAGTACTTC.

The chain carries TRBV6-6 and TRBJ1-4; D remains unclear. Germline V gene data show CDR1 as MNHNY and CDR2 as SVGAGI (reference sequence). The CDR3 is 13 residues long. Trimming removed 6 bases at V and 3 bases at J, with 8 bases between. Here the CDR3 reads CASRGRPNEKLFF. CDR3 DNA: TGTGCCAGCAGGGGCAGGCCTAATGAAAAACTGTTTTTT.

The genes are TRBV5-5 and TRBJ1-5, with unresolved D. The CDR3 covers 13 residues. The V end lost 8 bases, the J end lost 0 bases, and 9 bases lay between the germline ends. Per germline, CDR1 SGHKS and CDR2 YYEKEE (reference sequence). Here the CDR3 DNA reads TGTGCCAGTGGTCCATATAGCAATCAGCCCCAGCATTTT. This sequence encodes CASGPYSNQPQHF.

The chain joins TRBV2 to TRBJ1-4; perhaps TRBD1 as D (6 bases). CDR1 and CDR2 from the germline V gene are SNHLY and FYNNEI. Trimming shortened V by 6 bases and J by 8 bases, and 19 bases separated the two germline ends. This CDR3 contains 15 residues. CDR3 nucleotides: TGTGCCAGCAGCCAACAGGGAAGTGTCGGAGAAAAACTGTTTTTT. This encodes CASSQQGSVGEKLFF.

Comment on this clone: The sample carries other DNA sequences with the same CDR3. CDR3 region: CASSPDRGRDEKLFF. CDR3 nucleotides: TGTGCCAGCAGCCCTGACAGGGGAAGGGATGAAAAACTGTTTTTT. This chain joins TRBV5-6 and TRBJ1-4; 8 nucleotides agree with TRBD1. This CDR3 has 15 residues. V trimming: 4 bases; J trimming: 6 bases; junction bases outside the gene matches: 8. The V gene's germline CDR1 is SGHDT and CDR2 YYEEEE. Together with reference TRBV5-6 and TRBJ1-4, the CDR3 gives the full variable domain: DAGVTQSPTHLIKTRGQQVTLRCSPKSGHDTVSWYQQALGQGPQFIFQYYEEEERQRGNFPDRFSGHQFPNYSSELNVNALLLGDSALYLCASSPDRGRDEKLFFGSGTQLSVL.

The chain uses TRBV28 and TRBJ2-5; 10 bases line up with TRBD2. V trimming: 7 bases; J trimming: 4 bases; junction bases outside the gene matches: 9. CDR3 length: 15 amino acids. Per the germline V gene, CDR1 is MDHEN and CDR2 is SYDVKM. CDR3 amino acids: CASTEAGGPAETQYF. CDR3 DNA sequence: TGTGCCAGCACTGAAGCGGGGGGGCCAGCAGAGACCCAGTACTTC.

This chain connects TRBV27 to TRBJ2-7, with D perhaps TRBD1 (7 bases). With 5 bases removed from V and 2 bases from J, the gap between germline ends came to 22 bases. Germline-derived CDR1 and CDR2 are MNHEY and SMNVEV (reference sequence). The CDR3 sequence is 17 residues long. CDR3 DNA sequence: TGTGCCAGCAGTACCCTCCGGGGGAAGGGGGCGGCCTACGAGCAGTACTTC. It specifies CASSTLRGKGAAYEQYF.

The chain has TRBV6-5 and TRBJ1-1; 7 bases are a match to TRBD1. V was pared by 7 bases and J by 0 bases, with 8 bases of the junction left unmatched. The CDR3 consists of 15 residues. The germline V gene encodes CDR1 MNHEY and CDR2 SVGAGI. DNA for the CDR3: TGTGCCAGCAACTCACGCGGACAGGTGAACACTGAAGCTTTCTTT. This translates into CASNSRGQVNTEAFF.

V usage is TRBV6-6 and J usage is TRBJ1-1, with D maybe TRBD1 (6 bases). Germline assignment: CDR1 MNHNY and CDR2 SVGAGI (reference sequence). V lost 6 bases and J 6 bases, leaving 20 bases between the germline ends. The CDR3 sequence is 15 residues long. This CDR3 reads CASRDQQGAVAEAFF. CDR3 nucleotide sequence: TGTGCCAGCAGGGATCAACAGGGTGCAGTCGCTGAAGCTTTCTTT.

The rearrangement links TRBV5-1 to TRBJ2-7; TRBD1 agrees at 9 bases. CDR1 and CDR2 (germline): SGHRS, YFSETQ. J lost 4 bases, V lost 4 bases, and 6 bases had no gene match. The CDR3 spans 14 residues. The CDR3 spells CASSDRDRVYEQYF. CDR3 nucleotide sequence: TGCGCCAGCAGCGACCGGGACAGGGTTTACGAGCAGTACTTC.

J is TRBJ2-7 and V is TRBV19, with D perhaps matching TRBD1 (5 bases). Trimming removed 2 bases at V and 4 bases at J, with 12 bases between. CDR1 is LNHDA and CDR2 is SQIVND in the germline V gene (reference sequence). The CDR3 covers 14 residues. CDR3 residues: CASSIKSRTYEQYF. CDR3 bases: TGTGCCAGTAGTATAAAGAGTCGGACATACGAGCAGTACTTC.

This clone was found once. V gene TRBV14 combines with J gene TRBJ2-7, with a possible D match to TRBD1 (5 bases). V shed 4 bases and J shed 5 bases, with 15 bases lying between them. The CDR3 spans 14 residues. Per the germline V gene, CDR1 is SGHDN and CDR2 is FVKESK. The CDR3 loop reads CASSRASRGDEQYF. The CDR3 DNA follows: TGTGCCAGCAGCCGGGCCTCTAGGGGCGACGAGCAGTACTTC.

The rearrangement links TRBV27 to TRBJ2-1; the D gene is possibly TRBD2 (6 bases). The CDR3 runs to 16 residues. Germline loops: CDR1 MNHEY, CDR2 SMNVEV (reference sequence). Trimming removed 0 bases from V and 3 bases from J, with 12 bases in between. This CDR3 reads CASSLSISGSYNEQFF. In DNA form, the CDR3 reads TGTGCCAGCAGTTTATCGATTAGCGGAAGCTACAATGAGCAGTTCTTC.

Of note for this clone: The junction and the germline gene differ at one end; a read error may be behind it. The V and J genes are TRBV7-3 and TRBJ2-2; 9 positions agree with TRBD2. The CDR3 covers 16 residues. Germline CDR1 reads SGHTA; CDR2 reads FQGTGA. CDR3 loop: CASSITSGLNTGELFF. CDR3 coding DNA: TGTGCCAGCAGCATAACTAGCGGGCTAAACACCGGGGAGCTGTTTTTT.

V gene TRBV21-1 combines with J gene TRBJ2-7; the table gives TRBD1 as D, unverified against the DNA. TRBV21-1 is labeled a pseudogene. This CDR3 has 10 amino acids. The CDR3 nucleotides read TGTGCCAGCAACAGGGACAGGCAGTACTTC. Residues: CASNRDRQYF.

This rearrangement joins TRBV27 to TRBJ2-5; D possibly uses TRBD1 or TRBD2 (5 bases each). V was cut by 4 bases and J by 4 bases, with 16 bases left in between. The CDR3 runs to 15 residues. Germline CDR1 and CDR2: MNHEY and SMNVEV (reference sequence). CDR3 nucleotides: TGTGCCAGCAGTTCCGGGACGACTGAGGGAGAGACCCAGTACTTC. Translation gives CASSSGTTEGETQYF.

The chain has TRBV9 and TRBJ2-3, with D unresolved. From germline, CDR1 is SGDLS and CDR2 YYNGEE. V lost 3 bases to trimming and J lost 0 bases, with 14 bases between them. The length of the CDR3 is 16 residues. DNA for the CDR3: TGTGCCAGCAGCGGTCGGACGTCAACTAGCACAGATACGCAGTATTTT. Translating it yields CASSGRTSTSTDTQYF.

This clone has only a few counts. The chain combines TRBV7-2 with TRBJ1-1, with D maybe TRBD1 (5 bases). CDR1 is SGHTA and CDR2 is FQGNSA in the germline V gene. The CDR3 contains 16 residues. Trimming left V 6 bases short and J 2 bases short, with 19 bases between. CDR3 sequence: CASRPRMAGSNTEAFF. DNA of the CDR3: TGTGCCAGCAGACCACGGATGGCAGGGTCCAACACTGAAGCTTTCTTT.

The chain uses TRBV5-1 and TRBJ1-1; tentatively, D is TRBD1 (6 bases). The V and J ends lost 4 bases and 2 bases respectively, with 12 bases between them. CDR3 length: 14 residues. In germline, CDR1 is SGHRS, CDR2 YFSETQ. CDR3 sequence reads: CASSTGTINTEAFF. The DNA for the CDR3 is TGCGCCAGCAGCACAGGGACCATCAACACTGAAGCTTTCTTT.

The chain carries TRBV30 and TRBJ1-1, with 9 bases matching TRBD1. Germline CDR1 GTSNPN, CDR2 SVGIG (reference sequence). The CDR3 runs 13 residues. V was clipped by 4 bases and J by 6 bases; unmatched bases: 6. Written as DNA, the CDR3 is TGTGCCTGGACCCACAGGGGGCGGGCTGAAGCTTTCTTT. Translating gives CAWTHRGRAEAFF.

This chain connects TRBV7-9 to TRBJ1-5; D remains unclear. Germline V gene data show CDR1 as SEHNR and CDR2 as FQNEAQ (reference sequence). The V end was cut by 9 bases, the J end by 3 bases, with 9 bases between. This CDR3 contains 12 residues. The CDR3 sequence is CASTINNQPQHF. CDR3 DNA: TGTGCCAGTACTATTAACAATCAGCCCCAGCATTTT.

This clone has just one count. The chain is built from TRBV5-6 and TRBJ1-4; D is uncertain. Germline V gene data show CDR1 as SGHDT and CDR2 as YYEEEE. V lost 4 bases, J lost 5 bases, and 15 bases lay in between. The CDR3 extends over 15 amino acids. The CDR3 sequence is CASSVDGAQNEKLFF. The CDR3 nucleotides read TGTGCCAGCAGCGTGGACGGAGCCCAGAATGAAAAACTGTTTTTT.

The V call is TRBV28, the J call TRBJ2-7; possible D gene TRBD2, 7 bases. The germline V and J ends were trimmed by 6 bases and 2 bases, with 14 bases remaining between them. Germline V gene sequence: CDR1 MDHEN, CDR2 SYDVKM. This CDR3 is 14 amino acids long. The CDR3 sequence: CASSSAGAPYEQYF. CDR3 DNA sequence: TGTGCCAGCAGCTCTGCGGGGGCCCCCTACGAGCAGTACTTC.

This clone appeared a single time. The chain recombines TRBV4-2 with TRBJ1-5; D remains unclear. This CDR3 is 14 amino acids long. Trimming pared 3 bases from V and 5 bases from J, leaving 11 bases between. Germline values: CDR1 LGHNA, CDR2 YNFKEQ. The CDR3 nucleotides are TGTGCCAGCAGCCAGGACGTGGGGTATCAGCCCCAGCATTTT. Translated, it gives CASSQDVGYQPQHF.

V and J are TRBV6-6 and TRBJ1-1; D possibly corresponds to TRBD1 (5 bases). Trimming cost V 8 bases and J 0 bases, with 10 bases left between them. Per the germline V gene, CDR1 is MNHNY and CDR2 is SVGAGI (reference sequence). This CDR3 comprises 13 residues. This CDR3 reads CASLDSMNTEAFF. The CDR3 DNA reads TGTGCCAGCCTAGACAGCATGAACACTGAAGCTTTCTTT.

V is TRBV29-1 and J is TRBJ1-1, with unresolved D. Germline V lookup: CDR1 SQVTM, CDR2 ANQGSEA. The CDR3 totals 12 residues. The ends were cut back, 5 bases at V and 2 bases at J, with 9 bases in the middle. CDR3 nucleotides: TGCAGCGTTCACCAGATTAACACTGAAGCTTTCTTT. It encodes CSVHQINTEAFF.

The chain has TRBV5-1 and TRBJ2-1; 9 bases are a match to TRBD1. Trimming cost V 4 bases and J 6 bases; bases outside gene matches: 8. The CDR3 has 15 amino acids. CDR1 SGHRS and CDR2 YFSETQ come from the germline V gene. In DNA, the CDR3 is TGCGCCAGCAGCCCGGGACAGGGAGTACTCAATGAGCAGTTCTTC. This encodes CASSPGQGVLNEQFF.

The chain is built from TRBV20-1 and TRBJ1-2; D is undetermined. The CDR3 spans 11 residues. V lost 0 bases and J lost 13, with 12 bases in between. CDR1 and CDR2 from the germline V gene are DFQATT and SNEGSKA (reference sequence). CDR3 sequence: CSARDTRVLTF. DNA of the CDR3: TGCAGTGCTAGAGATACCCGGGTGCTCACCTTC.

The CDR3 protein is CASSWDSYEQYF. For the CDR3, the DNA is TGTGCCAGCAGCTGGGACTCCTACGAGCAGTACTTC. The chain uses TRBV7-9 and TRBJ2-7; D is unclear. This CDR3 has 12 amino acids. CDR1 and CDR2 from the germline V gene are SEHNR and FQNEAQ (reference sequence). V lost 4 bases and J lost 0, with 4 bases in between.

V usage is TRBV27 and J usage is TRBJ1-4; D gene uncertain. The germline gives CDR1 MNHEY, CDR2 SMNVEV (reference sequence). This CDR3 contains 13 residues. V lost 6 bases to trimming and J lost 0 bases, with 5 bases between them. In DNA, the CDR3 is TGTGCCAGCAGGATTGCAACTAATGAAAAACTGTTTTTT. Amino acids: CASRIATNEKLFF.

The CDR3 sequence: CASSSSSGTFTDTQYF. CDR3 DNA: TGTGCCAGCAGCTCTTCTAGCGGAACTTTCACAGATACGCAGTATTTT. This chain links TRBV28 with TRBJ2-3; 7 bases map to TRBD2. Trimming cost V 6 bases and J 2 bases; bases outside gene matches: 11. The CDR3 consists of 16 residues. Germline V gene sequence: CDR1 MDHEN, CDR2 SYDVKM.